This TCR beta chain emerged from a study of identical twins. Study-wide results and limits: Conclusions were based on cross-sectional statistical analysis, without following the same donors.

TCRdb reprocessed the 5' RACE reads via MiXCR and lists one record per CDR3 protein. The sample shows hundreds of thousands of distinct CDR3 sequences, approximately 6% of them seen only once. The sample holds a few counts of this clonotype. Antigen unknown. V was pared by 3 bases and J by 0 bases, with 15 bases between. Germline V CDR1 and CDR2: DFQATT, SNEGSKA (reference sequence). This CDR3 spans 17 amino acids. The sequence was obtained from a man aged 18-30 years in good health. This rearrangement joins TRBV20-1 to TRBJ1-6; tentatively, D is TRBD1 (5 bases). Sequencing was done on a sample of naive T cells sorted from blood. The CDR3 spells CSARSQGESSYNSPLHF. CDR3 DNA sequence: TGCAGTGCTAGGTCCCAGGGTGAAAGCTCCTATAATTCACCCCTCCACTTT.